Sequencing of this T cell receptor (beta chain) was carried out in a study of CD8+ T cells in alopecia areata. For the study at large: The share of scalp area affected provided the severity score for treated patients.

Concerning this clone itself: Its target is unknown.

CDR1 is GTSNPN, CDR2 SVGIG, per germline (reference sequence). CDR3 length: 14 residues. V was clipped by 3 bases and J by 6 bases, with 14 bases between them. Study observations and caveats: On tofacitinib, scalp clonality and expanded CD8+ clones among top 100 fell significantly.

cDNA prepared by RNA extraction and subsequent reverse transcription served as the template for sequencing. TCRdb's table, derived via immunoSEQ multiplex PCR, lists solely in-frame clones and lacks some. The data hold fewer than 250,000 clones, with approximately 47% observed a single time. The treatment: oral pan-JAK inhibitor, 5-10 mg twice daily. The authors sorted CD4+ and CD8+ T cells from PBMCs. The sequencing used CD4+ T cells sorted from blood, collected between weeks 36 and 40, from a patient treated with tofacitinib. The chain carries TRBV30 and TRBJ1-4, with D unclear. This sequence originates from a human donor with alopecia areata. CDR3: CAWRLSWSDEKLFF. DNA of the CDR3: TGTGCCTGGAGACTTTCGTGGTCGGATGAAAAACTGTTTTTT.